The subject of this entry is one TCR beta chain. Distinct nucleotide sequences in the sample also encode this CDR3. The sample originates from a study of blood T cell repertoires in COVID-19. Study-level background: The United States, Italy and Spain were the sources of the acute and convalescent COVID-19 samples.

Trimming cost V 2 bases and J 4 bases, with 6 bases left between them. The CDR3 covers 13 residues. Authors' processing steps: The assay estimated nucleated cells by amplifying reference gene primers. Only in-frame clones appear in the TCRdb table, and some are missing; sequencing was by immunoSEQ multiplex PCR. The V and J calls and clone size were taken over from that table, and D and trimming were inferred from the DNA. The table records around 170,000 clones, more than 80% of them present only once. Cohorts were based on clinical histories the participants reported. This chain joins TRBV12-3 or TRBV12-4 and TRBJ1-5, with D uncertain. Material: PBMCs or T cells enriched from blood (not recorded which). The receptor's source is a man aged 50 to 60 who had recovered from COVID-19. This CDR3 is CASSLSGNQPQHF. DNA of the CDR3: TGTGCCAGCAGTTTATCAGGAAATCAGCCCCAGCATTTT.